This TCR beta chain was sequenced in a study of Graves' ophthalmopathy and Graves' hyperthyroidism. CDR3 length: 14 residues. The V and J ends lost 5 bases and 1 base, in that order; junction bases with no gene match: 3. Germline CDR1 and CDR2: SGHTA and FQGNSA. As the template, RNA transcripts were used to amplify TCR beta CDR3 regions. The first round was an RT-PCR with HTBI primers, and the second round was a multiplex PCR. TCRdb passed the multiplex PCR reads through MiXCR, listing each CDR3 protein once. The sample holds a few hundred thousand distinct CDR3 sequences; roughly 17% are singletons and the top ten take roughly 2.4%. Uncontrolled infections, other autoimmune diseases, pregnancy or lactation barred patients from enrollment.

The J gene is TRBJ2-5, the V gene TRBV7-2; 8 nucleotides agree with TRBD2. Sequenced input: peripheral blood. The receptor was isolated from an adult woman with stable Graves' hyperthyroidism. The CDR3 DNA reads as TGTGCCAGCAGCAAGAGCGGGGGCCAAGAGACCCAGTACTTC. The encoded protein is CASSKSGGQETQYF.